This T cell receptor beta chain was captured in a study of human T cells and chemical hapten exposure. Time point here: patch test 1, 2 weeks after DPC sensitization. Treatment reported: therapeutic diphenylcyclopropenone sensitization with weekly scalp DPC. Someone pulled total RNA out of unfractionated whole blood. TCRdb itself ran the RACE reads through MiXCR, one entry per CDR3 protein. There are around 120,000 distinct CDR3 sequences in the sample; roughly 9.6% occur only once, and under 4.5% lies in the top ten. This clonotype came up many times. Per the germline V gene, CDR1 is MNHEY and CDR2 is SMNVEV (reference sequence). The CDR3 length is 13 residues. V was pared by 3 bases and J by 4 bases, with 9 bases between.

This specimen consisted of whole blood, obtained in connection with sensitization to the hapten diphenylcyclopropenone (DPC). This receptor was taken from a middle-aged woman with alopecia areata. Some clones in this sample may be carry-over from other donors' samples. V and J are TRBV27 and TRBJ2-5; D is unresolved. CDR3 bases: TGTGCCAGCAGTTTCTCCTTTCGAGAGACCCAGTACTTC. It encodes CASSFSFRETQYF.